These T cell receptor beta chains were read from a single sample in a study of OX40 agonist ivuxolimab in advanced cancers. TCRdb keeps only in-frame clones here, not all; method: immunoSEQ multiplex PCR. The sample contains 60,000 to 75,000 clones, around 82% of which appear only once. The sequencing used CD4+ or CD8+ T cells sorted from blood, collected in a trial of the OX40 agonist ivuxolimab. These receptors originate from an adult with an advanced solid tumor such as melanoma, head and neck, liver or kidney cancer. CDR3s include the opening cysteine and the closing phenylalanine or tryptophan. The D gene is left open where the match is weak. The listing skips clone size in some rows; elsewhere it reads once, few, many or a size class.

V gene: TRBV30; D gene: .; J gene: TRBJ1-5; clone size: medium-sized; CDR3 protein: CAWSQGNSNQPQHF; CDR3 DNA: TGTGCCTGGAGCCAAGGGAATAGCAATCAGCCCCAGCATTTT
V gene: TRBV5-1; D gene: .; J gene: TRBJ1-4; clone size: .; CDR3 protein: CASSYEGEKLFF; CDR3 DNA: TGCGCCAGCAGCTATGAGGGCGAAAAACTGTTTTTT
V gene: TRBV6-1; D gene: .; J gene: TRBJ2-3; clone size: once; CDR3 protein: CASSEVGRRTDTQYF; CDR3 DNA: TGTGCCAGCAGTGAAGTGGGCAGACGCACAGATACGCAGTATTTT
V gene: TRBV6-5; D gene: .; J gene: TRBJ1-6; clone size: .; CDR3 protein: CASRGLDTNSPLHF; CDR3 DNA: TGTGCCAGCAGGGGGCTTGACACTAATTCACCCCTCCACTTT
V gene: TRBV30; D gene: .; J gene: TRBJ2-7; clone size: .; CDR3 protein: CAWSGKGQPYEQYF; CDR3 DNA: TGTGCCTGGAGTGGTAAAGGGCAACCCTACGAGCAGTACTTC
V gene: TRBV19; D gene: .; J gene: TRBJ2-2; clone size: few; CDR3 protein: CASSIGGSGYTGELFF; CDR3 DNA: TGTGCCAGTAGTATTGGAGGGTCGGGGTACACCGGGGAGCTGTTTTTT
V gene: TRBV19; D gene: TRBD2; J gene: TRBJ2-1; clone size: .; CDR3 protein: CASSGVAGGPRSSYNEQFF; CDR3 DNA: TGTGCCAGTAGTGGAGTAGCGGGGGGCCCAAGAAGCTCCTACAATGAGCAGTTCTTC
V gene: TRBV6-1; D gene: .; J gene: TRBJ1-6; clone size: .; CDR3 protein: CASSEGGKNSPLHF; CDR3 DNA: TGTGCCAGCAGTGAAGGGGGGAAGAATTCACCCCTCCACTTT
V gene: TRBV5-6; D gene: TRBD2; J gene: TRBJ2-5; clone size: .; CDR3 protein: CASSLDTSGGVLETQYF; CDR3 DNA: TGTGCCAGCAGCTTGGACACTAGCGGGGGGGTGTTAGAGACCCAGTACTTC
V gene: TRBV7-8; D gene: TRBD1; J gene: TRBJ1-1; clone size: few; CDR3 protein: CASSSYRTGNTEAFF; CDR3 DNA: TGTGCCAGCAGCTCCTACAGGACAGGGAACACTGAAGCTTTCTTT
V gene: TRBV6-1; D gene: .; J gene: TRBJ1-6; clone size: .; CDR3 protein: CASSEGVNSPLHF; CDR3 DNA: TGTGCCAGCAGTGAAGGGGTCAATTCACCCCTCCACTTT
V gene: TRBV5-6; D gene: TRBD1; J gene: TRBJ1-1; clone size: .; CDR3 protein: CASSRTTGGWGPEAFF; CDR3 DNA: TGTGCCAGCAGCCGGACGACAGGGGGTTGGGGACCTGAAGCTTTCTTT
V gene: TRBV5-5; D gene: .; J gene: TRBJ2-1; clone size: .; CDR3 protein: CASSSSAWSSYNEQFF; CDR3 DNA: TGTGCCAGCAGCTCTAGCGCCTGGAGCTCCTACAATGAGCAGTTCTTC
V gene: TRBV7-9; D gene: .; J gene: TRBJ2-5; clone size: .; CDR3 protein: CASSSTLGSTQYF; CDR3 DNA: TGTGCCAGCAGCAGCACCCTTGGGAGTACCCAGTACTTC
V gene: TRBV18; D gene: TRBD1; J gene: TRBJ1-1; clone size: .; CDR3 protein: CASSPSIGTGEAFF; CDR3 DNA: TGTGCCAGCTCACCTAGTATAGGGACAGGCGAAGCTTTCTTT
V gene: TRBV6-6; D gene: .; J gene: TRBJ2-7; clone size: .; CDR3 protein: CASSTGAGESYEQYF; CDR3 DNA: TGTGCCAGCAGTACCGGGGCAGGGGAATCCTACGAGCAGTACTTC
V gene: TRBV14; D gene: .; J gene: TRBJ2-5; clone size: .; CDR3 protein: CASSLLGWETQYF; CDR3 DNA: TGTGCCAGCAGCCTCCTCGGGTGGGAGACCCAGTACTTC
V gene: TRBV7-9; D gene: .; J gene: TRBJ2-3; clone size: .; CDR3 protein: CASSYGTSTDTQYF; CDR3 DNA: TGTGCCAGCAGCTACGGGACCAGCACAGATACGCAGTATTTT
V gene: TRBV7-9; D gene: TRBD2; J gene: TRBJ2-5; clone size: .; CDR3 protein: CASSPTSPKETQYF; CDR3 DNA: TGTGCCAGCAGCCCGACTAGCCCCAAAGAGACCCAGTACTTC
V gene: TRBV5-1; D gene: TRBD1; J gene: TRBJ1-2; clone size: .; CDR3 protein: CASSLGQGAIGYTF; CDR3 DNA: TGCGCCAGCAGCTTGGGACAGGGGGCGATTGGCTACACCTTC
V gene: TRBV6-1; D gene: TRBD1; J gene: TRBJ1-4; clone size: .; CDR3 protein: CASSEGTGAEKLFF; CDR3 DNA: TGTGCCAGCAGTGAGGGGACAGGGGCTGAAAAACTGTTTTTT
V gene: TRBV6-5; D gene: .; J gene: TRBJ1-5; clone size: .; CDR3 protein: CASSSRTGPGQPQHF; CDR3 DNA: TGTGCCAGCAGTTCACGAACAGGGCCAGGACAGCCCCAGCATTTT
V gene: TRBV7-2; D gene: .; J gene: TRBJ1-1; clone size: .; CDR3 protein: CASSLRFSEAFF; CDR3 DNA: TGTGCCAGCAGCTTACGGTTTTCTGAAGCTTTCTTT
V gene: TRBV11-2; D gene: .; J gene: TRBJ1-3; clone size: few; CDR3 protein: CASSLEPGSGNTIYF; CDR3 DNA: TGTGCCAGCAGCTTAGAGCCGGGATCTGGAAACACCATATATTTT
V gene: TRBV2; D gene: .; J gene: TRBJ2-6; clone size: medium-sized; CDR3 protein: CASTGDSGANVLTF; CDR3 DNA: TGTGCCAGCACCGGGGATTCCGGGGCCAACGTCCTGACTTTC
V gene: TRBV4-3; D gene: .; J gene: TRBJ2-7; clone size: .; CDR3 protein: CASSSDRNYEQYF; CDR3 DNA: TGCGCCAGCAGCTCAGACAGGAACTACGAGCAGTACTTC
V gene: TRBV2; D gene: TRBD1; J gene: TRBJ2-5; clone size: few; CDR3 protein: CASSQGERETQYF; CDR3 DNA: TGTGCCAGCAGTCAGGGGGAAAGGGAGACCCAGTACTTC
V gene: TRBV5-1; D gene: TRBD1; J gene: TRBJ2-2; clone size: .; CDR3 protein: CASSPRDRGNTGELFF; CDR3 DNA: TGCGCCAGCAGCCCCCGGGACAGGGGGAACACCGGGGAGCTGTTTTTT
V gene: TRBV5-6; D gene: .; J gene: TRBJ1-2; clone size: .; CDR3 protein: CASNRRDAYGYTF; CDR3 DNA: TGTGCCAGCAATCGACGGGATGCATATGGCTACACCTTC
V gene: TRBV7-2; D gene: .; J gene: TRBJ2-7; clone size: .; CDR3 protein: CASSRDTSSYEQYF; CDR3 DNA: TGTGCCAGCAGTCGTGACACTTCCTCCTACGAGCAGTACTTC
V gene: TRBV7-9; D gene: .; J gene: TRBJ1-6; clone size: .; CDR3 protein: CASSLGVQGNPLHF; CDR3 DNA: TGTGCCAGCAGCTTAGGAGTGCAGGGGAACCCCCTCCACTTT
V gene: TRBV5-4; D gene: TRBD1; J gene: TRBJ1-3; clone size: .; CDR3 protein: CASSRDREKSGNTIYF; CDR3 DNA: TGTGCCAGCAGCAGGGACAGGGAGAAGTCCGGAAACACCATATATTTT
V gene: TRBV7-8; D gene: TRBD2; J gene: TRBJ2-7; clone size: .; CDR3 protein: CASSFKSGGADEQYF; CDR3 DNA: TGTGCCAGCAGCTTTAAAAGCGGGGGGGCCGACGAGCAGTACTTC
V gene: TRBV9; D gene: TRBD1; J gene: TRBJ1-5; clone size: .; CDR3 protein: CASSVHGQGDQPQHF; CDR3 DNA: TGTGCCAGCAGCGTTCATGGACAGGGGGATCAGCCCCAGCATTTT
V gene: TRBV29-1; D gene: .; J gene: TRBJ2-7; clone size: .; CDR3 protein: CSVPIGEVQYF; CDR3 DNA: TGCAGCGTTCCTATCGGGGAGGTGCAGTACTTC
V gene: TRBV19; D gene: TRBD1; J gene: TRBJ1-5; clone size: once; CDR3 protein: CASSSRQGFQPQHF; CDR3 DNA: TGTGCCAGTAGTTCCCGACAGGGTTTTCAGCCCCAGCATTTT
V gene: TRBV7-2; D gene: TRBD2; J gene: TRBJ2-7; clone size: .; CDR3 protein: CASRVAGEPYEQYF; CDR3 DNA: TGTGCCAGCAGGGTAGCGGGGGAACCCTACGAGCAGTACTTC
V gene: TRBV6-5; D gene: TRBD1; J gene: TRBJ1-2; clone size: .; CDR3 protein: CASRNGQGGGYTF; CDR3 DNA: TGTGCCAGCAGGAACGGTCAGGGGGGGGGCTACACCTTC
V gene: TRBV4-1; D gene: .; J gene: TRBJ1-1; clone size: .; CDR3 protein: CASSQVDLLIFTEAFF; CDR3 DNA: TGCGCCAGCAGCCAAGTTGACCTCCTAATCTTCACTGAAGCTTTCTTT
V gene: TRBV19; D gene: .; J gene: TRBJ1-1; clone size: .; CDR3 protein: CASKRGASTEAFF; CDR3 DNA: TGTGCCAGTAAGAGGGGGGCGAGCACTGAAGCTTTCTTT
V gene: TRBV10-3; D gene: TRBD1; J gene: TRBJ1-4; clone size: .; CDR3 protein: CATGTGNEKLFF; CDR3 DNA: TGTGCCACCGGGACAGGGAATGAAAAACTGTTTTTT
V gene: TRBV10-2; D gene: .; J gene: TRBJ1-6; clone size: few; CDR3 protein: CASSDRATSPLHF; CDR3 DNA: TGCGCCAGCAGTGACAGGGCGACTTCACCCCTCCACTTT
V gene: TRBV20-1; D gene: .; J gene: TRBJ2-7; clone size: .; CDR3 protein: CSASWGYEQYF; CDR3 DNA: TGCAGTGCTAGTTGGGGGTACGAGCAGTACTTC
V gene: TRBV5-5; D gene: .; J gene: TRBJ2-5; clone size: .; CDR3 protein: CASSRAGGAETQYF; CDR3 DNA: TGTGCCAGCAGTCGGGCTGGTGGGGCCGAGACCCAGTACTTC
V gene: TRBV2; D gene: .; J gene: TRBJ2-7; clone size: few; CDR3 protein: CASSWDTNEQYF; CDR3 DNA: TGTGCCAGCAGCTGGGACACCAACGAGCAGTACTTC
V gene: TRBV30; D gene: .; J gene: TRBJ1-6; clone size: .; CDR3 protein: CAWSVHSLTPLHF; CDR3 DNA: TGTGCCTGGAGTGTGCACAGCTTGACACCCCTCCACTTT
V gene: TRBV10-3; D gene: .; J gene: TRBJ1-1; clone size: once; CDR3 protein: CAISGGGSNTEAFF; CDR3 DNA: TGTGCCATCAGTGGTGGGGGGTCGAACACTGAAGCTTTCTTT
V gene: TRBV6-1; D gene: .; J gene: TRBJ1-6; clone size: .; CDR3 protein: CASSAGPYNSPLHF; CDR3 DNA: TGTGCCAGCAGTGCGGGGCCCTATAATTCACCCCTCCACTTT
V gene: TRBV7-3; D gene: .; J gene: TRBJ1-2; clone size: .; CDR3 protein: CASSSSDGLGSGYTF; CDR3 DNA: TGTGCCAGCAGCTCAAGCGACGGGCTAGGGAGTGGCTACACCTTC
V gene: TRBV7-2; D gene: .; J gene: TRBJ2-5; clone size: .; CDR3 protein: CASSSGVETQYF; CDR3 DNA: TGTGCCAGCAGCTCAGGGGTTGAGACCCAGTACTTC